The source of this T cell receptor beta chain is a study of T cell responses to AZD1222 COVID-19 vaccine. Findings and limits, study-wide: Variant regions that are unmutated are reportedly the target of nearly half of spike-specific TCRs. Across the whole spike, CD4 TCRs peaked at regions 160-218 and 743-854. Donors in the cohort were predominantly white British and more often female, and clonal diversity was possibly underestimated.

As concerns this clone: The antigen is not known.

TCRdb's table, derived via immunoSEQ multiplex PCR, lists solely in-frame clones and lacks some. The profile shows about 120,000 clones, almost 90% of them singletons. CDR1 SGHNT and CDR2 YYREEE come from the germline V gene (reference sequence). The CDR3 runs 12 residues. V was clipped by 2 bases and J by 9 bases, with 9 bases between them. The rearrangement joins TRBV5-4 to TRBJ2-1, with D unclear. This TCR was recovered from an adult in good health. Specimen: peripheral blood, collected on day 0 of AZD1222 vaccination. The CDR3 loop reads CASSLEGFEQFF. Written as DNA, the CDR3 is TGTGCCAGCAGCTTAGAAGGGTTTGAGCAGTTCTTC.